This TCR beta chain stems from a study of T cells after yellow fever vaccination. The CDR3 runs 12 residues. The V end was cut by 5 bases, the J end by 2 bases, with 9 bases between. Germline assignment: CDR1 SQVTM and CDR2 ANQGSEA. One entry per CDR3 protein results from TCRdb running MiXCR on the 5' RACE reads. The table records about 140,000 distinct CDR3 sequences, 5% to 8% of them present only once. This material consisted of CD4+ T cells sorted from PBMCs, taken 10 days after the yellow fever booster vaccination. V and J are TRBV29-1 and TRBJ2-5; D might be TRBD2 (6 bases). The receptor was derived from a man aged 30 to 45 who received the YFV17D yellow fever vaccine. For the CDR3, the DNA is TGCAGCGTTCGGGACTTACAAGAGACCCAGTACTTC. It codes for CSVRDLQETQYF.